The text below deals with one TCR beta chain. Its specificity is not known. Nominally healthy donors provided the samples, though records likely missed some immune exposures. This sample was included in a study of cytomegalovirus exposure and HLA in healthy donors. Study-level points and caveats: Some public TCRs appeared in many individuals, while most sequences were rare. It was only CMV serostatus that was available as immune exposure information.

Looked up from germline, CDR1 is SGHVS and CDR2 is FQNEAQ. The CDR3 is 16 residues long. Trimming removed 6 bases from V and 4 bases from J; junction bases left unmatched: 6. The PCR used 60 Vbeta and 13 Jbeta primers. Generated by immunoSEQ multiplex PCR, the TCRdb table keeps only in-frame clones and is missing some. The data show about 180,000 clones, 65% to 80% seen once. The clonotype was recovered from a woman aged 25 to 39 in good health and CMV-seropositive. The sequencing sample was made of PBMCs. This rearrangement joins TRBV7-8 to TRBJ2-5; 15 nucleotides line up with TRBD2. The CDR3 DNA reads TGTGCCAGCAGGAGGACTAGCGGGGGGGTCGGAGAGACCCAGTACTTC. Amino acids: CASRRTSGGVGETQYF.